The source of this T cell receptor beta chain is a study of technical replicates of blood from a few donors. Produced via immunoSEQ multiplex PCR; TCRdb's table is partial and in-frame only. The profile covers fewer than 15,000 clones, with approximately 96% appearing a single time and roughly 6.7% taken by the ten largest. CDR1 and CDR2 from the germline V gene are MNHEY and SVGAGI. There are 13 residues in the CDR3. The ends were cut back, 6 bases at V and 5 bases at J, with 14 bases in the middle. The sequence derives from a human donor in good health. The chain has TRBV6-5 and TRBJ2-7, with D maybe TRBD2 (7 bases). Sample: PBMCs. The CDR3 DNA reads TGTGCCAGCAGGTCCCCGGGGGGCCACGAGCAGTACTTC. This codes for CASRSPGGHEQYF.